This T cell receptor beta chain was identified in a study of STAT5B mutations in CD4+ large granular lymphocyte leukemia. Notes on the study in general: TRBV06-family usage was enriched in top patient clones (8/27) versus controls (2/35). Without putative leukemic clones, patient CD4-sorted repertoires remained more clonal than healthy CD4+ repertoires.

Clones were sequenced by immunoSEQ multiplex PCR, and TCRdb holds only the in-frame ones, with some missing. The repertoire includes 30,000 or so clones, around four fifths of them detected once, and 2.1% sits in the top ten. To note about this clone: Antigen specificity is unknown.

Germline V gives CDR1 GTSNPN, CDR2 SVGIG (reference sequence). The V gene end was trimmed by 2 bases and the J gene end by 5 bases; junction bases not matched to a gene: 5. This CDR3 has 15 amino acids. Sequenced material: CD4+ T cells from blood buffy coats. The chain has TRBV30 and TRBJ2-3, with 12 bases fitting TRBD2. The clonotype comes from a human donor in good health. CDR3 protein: CAWSQLAGGRDTQYF. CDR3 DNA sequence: TGTGCCTGGAGTCAACTAGCGGGAGGCAGAGATACGCAGTATTTT.